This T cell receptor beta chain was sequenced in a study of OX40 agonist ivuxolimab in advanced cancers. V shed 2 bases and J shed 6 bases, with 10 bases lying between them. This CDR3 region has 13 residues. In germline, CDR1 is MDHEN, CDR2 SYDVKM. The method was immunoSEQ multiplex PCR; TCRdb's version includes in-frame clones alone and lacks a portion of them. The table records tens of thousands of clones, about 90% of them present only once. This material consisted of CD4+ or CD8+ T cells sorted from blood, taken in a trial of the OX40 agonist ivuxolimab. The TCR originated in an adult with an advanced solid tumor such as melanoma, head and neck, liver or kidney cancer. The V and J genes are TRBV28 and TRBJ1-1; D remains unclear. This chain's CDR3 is CASSLAYPPEAFF. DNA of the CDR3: TGTGCCAGCAGTTTAGCTTACCCCCCTGAAGCTTTCTTT.